This T cell receptor (beta chain) was profiled in a study of blood T cell repertoires in COVID-19. At the level of the study: The origin of the acute and convalescent COVID-19 samples was the United States, Italy and Spain. In each case, the material was cDNA or gDNA derived from T cells, B-cell-depleted T cells, or PBMCs.

Libraries were prepared by immunoSEQ multiplex PCR; TCRdb keeps only in-frame clonotypes and omits some of them. The table includes 120,000 or so clones, 70% to 90% detected once. This clone was detected a few times. This CDR3 has 14 amino acids. V trimming: 1 base; J trimming: 8 bases; junction bases outside the gene matches: 3. The germline V gene encodes CDR1 LGHDT and CDR2 YNNKEL (reference sequence). The chain combines TRBV3-1 (or the pseudogene TRBV3-2) with TRBJ2-1, with 9 nucleotides matching TRBD1. Sequencing used peripheral blood. The TCR sequence derives from a human donor in a cohort sampled during active COVID-19. The DNA for the CDR3 is TGTGCCAGCAGCCAAGGACAGGGGGTGGATGAGCAGTTCTTC. Translating it yields CASSQGQGVDEQFF.